Sequencing of this TCR beta chain was carried out in a study of blood T cell repertoires in COVID-19. Looking at the study overall: COVID-19 samples, acute and convalescent, were from the United States, Italy and Spain. Nucleic acid was either cDNA or gDNA, and it came from T cells, B-cell-depleted T cells, or PBMCs.

Germline CDR1 SGHTA, CDR2 FQGNSA. V gave up 1 base and J gave up 10 bases, with 11 bases separating them. The CDR3 is made up of 14 amino acids. The authors' processing: Amplifying reference gene primers gave estimates of nucleated cell counts. Assay used: immunoSEQ multiplex PCR; TCRdb lists only in-frame clones, some missing. V, J and clone size are those of that table, while D and trimming were read from the DNA. The repertoire consists of some 54,000 clones, with over 80% occurring once and the leading ten covering around 7.2%. The receptor was isolated from an older man with active COVID-19. Sequencing was done on a sample of peripheral blood. J is TRBJ1-6 and V is TRBV7-2; no firm D call. CDR3 region: CASSLGYEGSPLHF. The CDR3 nucleotides are TGTGCCAGCAGCTTAGGATATGAGGGCTCACCCCTCCACTTT.